This entry lists 16 T cell receptor beta chains sequenced from one sample in a study of beta chain features in type 1 diabetes. cDNA synthesis used the whole RNA isolate, giving expressed TCRB sequences. Measured with immunoSEQ multiplex PCR; TCRdb has only the in-frame clones, and not every one. This sample carries about 330,000 clones, around 10% of them seen once, and the ten largest clones take just over 0.015%. Sequenced sample: naive CD4+ T cells from blood. The receptors were sampled from a woman aged 25 to 45 in good health.

The rearrangement joins TRBV28 to TRBJ1-2; the match to TRBD1 covers 11 bases. The CDR3 length is 15 residues. Germline V lookup: CDR1 MDHEN, CDR2 SYDVKM. After removal of 4 bases from V and 7 bases from J, the junction contained 8 bases not matched to a gene. The CDR3 reads CASSSPGQGESGYTF. The CDR3, as DNA: TGTGCCAGCAGTTCCCCGGGACAGGGGGAGAGTGGCTACACCTTC.

This rearrangement joins TRBV25-1 to TRBJ1-1; 7 nucleotides agree with TRBD1. The CDR3 sequence is 15 residues long. The germline CDR1 and CDR2 sequences are MGHDK and SYGVNS. J gave up 2 bases and V 4 bases, and 7 bases lay outside the gene matches. The CDR3 reads CASSGHGQVNTEAFF. CDR3 DNA sequence: TGTGCCAGCAGTGGGCACGGACAGGTAAACACTGAAGCTTTCTTT.

This chain links TRBV30 with TRBJ2-7; TRBD2 might be the D (6 bases). Germline CDR1 GTSNPN, CDR2 SVGIG (reference sequence). Trimming pared 3 bases from V and 3 bases from J, leaving 18 bases between. The CDR3 contains 15 residues. The CDR3 nucleotides read TGTGCCTGGAGGGCACCAACCGGGAGAAACTACGAGCAGTACTTC. This gives the protein CAWRAPTGRNYEQYF.

This clone turned up a few times. CDR3 amino acids: CASSQSALAGRYEQYF. CDR3 nucleotides: TGTGCCAGCAGCCAATCGGCCCTAGCGGGGCGTTACGAGCAGTACTTC. The chain uses TRBV16 and TRBJ2-7; 9 bases line up with TRBD2. V gave up 0 bases and J gave up 4 bases; unmatched junction bases: 7. The V gene's germline CDR1 is KGHSY and CDR2 FQNENV. CDR3 length: 16 residues.

This clone has only a few counts. The chain is built from TRBV7-3 and TRBJ2-1; 14 nucleotides agree with TRBD2. Per the germline V gene, CDR1 is SGHTA and CDR2 is FQGTGA. This CDR3 is 15 amino acids long. The ends lost 3 bases at V and 8 bases at J; junction bases unmatched: 3. The DNA of the CDR3 is TGTGCCAGCAGCTTGGGACTAGCGGGAGTGGATGAGCAGTTCTTC. Its translation: CASSLGLAGVDEQFF.

This clone was observed a handful of times. The genes are TRBV4-3 and TRBJ2-3; 7 bases align to TRBD2. CDR3 length: 17 residues. The trim removed 0 bases at V and 3 bases at J, leaving 9 bases unmatched. Germline V gene data show CDR1 as LGHNA and CDR2 as YSLEER. CDR3 residues: CASSQDLWEGQTDTQYF. For the CDR3, the DNA is TGCGCCAGCAGCCAAGATCTGTGGGAGGGCCAAACAGATACGCAGTATTTT.

The chain carries TRBV28 and TRBJ1-1; 7 nucleotides line up with TRBD1. CDR1 is MDHEN, CDR2 SYDVKM, per germline. J lost 5 bases, V lost 5 bases, and 5 bases had no gene match. CDR3 length equals 13 residues. The CDR3 nucleotides are TGTGCCAGCAGTCACGGGACAGAAACTGAAGCTTTCTTT. The encoded protein is CASSHGTETEAFF.

The chain carries TRBV5-1 and TRBJ2-2; D might be TRBD1 (6 bases). CDR1 and CDR2 (germline): SGHRS, YFSETQ. Trimming shortened V by 4 bases and J by 2 bases, and 12 bases separated the two germline ends. This CDR3 is 15 amino acids long. The CDR3 bases are TGCGCCAGCAGCGATTCCGGGACAAACACCGGGGAGCTGTTTTTT. Its protein product is CASSDSGTNTGELFF. The full variable domain, rest sourced from reference TRBV5-1 and TRBJ2-2, is KAGVTQTPRYLIKTRGQQVTLSCSPISGHRSVSWYQQTPGQGLQFLFEYFSETQRNKGNFPGRFSGRQFSNSRSEMNVSTLELGDSALYLCASSDSGTNTGELFFGEGSRLTVL.

The chain couples TRBV5-6 to TRBJ1-5; 9 bases are shared with TRBD1. From germline, CDR1 is SGHDT and CDR2 YYEEEE. The CDR3 length is 14 residues. The ends lost 4 bases at V and 7 bases at J; junction bases unmatched: 6. In nucleotides, the CDR3 is TGTGCCAGCAGCCGGGGACAGGGCCGACAGCCCCAGCATTTT. Protein sequence: CASSRGQGRQPQHF. Full variable domain (outside the CDR3, taken from reference TRBV5-6 and TRBJ1-5): DAGVTQSPTHLIKTRGQQVTLRCSPKSGHDTVSWYQQALGQGPQFIFQYYEEEERQRGNFPDRFSGHQFPNYSSELNVNALLLGDSALYLCASSRGQGRQPQHFGDGTRLSIL.

This clone occurred a few times. The chain combines TRBV4-3 with TRBJ2-1; 7 bases align to TRBD2. V dropped 0 bases and J dropped 2; count of bases not matched to a gene: 7. Germline CDR1 LGHNA, CDR2 YSLEER. The CDR3 spans 17 residues. DNA of the CDR3: TGCGCCAGCAGCCAAGATGGGCTAGCGGATACCTACAATGAGCAGTTCTTC. The encoded protein is CASSQDGLADTYNEQFF.

This clone was counted many times. The genes are TRBV30 and TRBJ2-6; D is possibly TRBD1 (6 bases). The germline gives CDR1 GTSNPN, CDR2 SVGIG (reference sequence). Trimming took off 4 bases at V and 1 base at J, with 8 bases between the two ends. This CDR3 has 14 residues. The CDR3 bases are TGTGCCTGGAAAACAGGGTCTGGGGCCAACGTCCTGACTTTC. It specifies CAWKTGSGANVLTF.

The table lists this clone with a few counts. The V and J genes are TRBV28 and TRBJ2-4; 7 bases line up with TRBD1. The CDR3 spans 14 residues. J lost 8 bases, V lost 7 bases, and 11 bases had no gene match. Looked up from germline, CDR1 is MDHEN and CDR2 is SYDVKM. DNA for the CDR3: TGTGCCAGCACCTTAGGGACAGTCGGTGACATTCAGTACTTC. This gives the protein CASTLGTVGDIQYF.

This chain links TRBV18 with TRBJ1-2; D is perhaps TRBD1 (5 bases). This CDR3 comprises 14 residues. Trimming removed 6 bases from V and 2 bases from J, with 13 bases in between. Germline-derived CDR1 and CDR2 are KGHSH and LQKENI. CDR3 amino acids: CASSGMTANYGYTF. In nucleotides, the CDR3 is TGTGCCAGCTCTGGGATGACAGCCAACTATGGCTACACCTTC.

V is TRBV20-1 and J is TRBJ2-7; 9 bases fit TRBD1. The CDR3 runs to 11 residues. V lost 7 bases to trimming and J lost 6 bases; unmatched junction nucleotides: 4. Germline V gene lookup returns CDR1 DFQATT and CDR2 SNEGSKA (reference sequence). CDR3 sequence reads: CSVGQGLEQYF. Here the CDR3 DNA reads TGCAGTGTCGGACAGGGGCTCGAGCAGTACTTC.

This chain uses TRBV7-9 with TRBJ1-1; 8 bases agree with TRBD1. V lost 5 bases, J lost 5 bases, and 7 bases stayed unmatched. The CDR3 loop spans 14 amino acids. Germline assignment: CDR1 SEHNR and CDR2 FQNEAQ (reference sequence). The CDR3 region has the DNA TGTGCCAGCAGCAAGACAGGGGTCAGGACTGAAGCTTTCTTT. Translating it yields CASSKTGVRTEAFF.

The sample holds a few counts of this clone. This chain joins TRBV29-1 and TRBJ1-2, with D hard to call. Germline-derived CDR1 and CDR2 are SQVTM and ANQGSEA. This CDR3 is 12 amino acids long. Trimming shortened V by 5 bases and J by 8 bases, and 15 bases separated the two germline ends. The CDR3 sequence: CSVFPNSGGYTF. Here the CDR3 DNA reads TGCAGCGTTTTTCCTAACTCGGGGGGCTACACCTTC.